The next 9 T cell receptor beta chains were all read from a single sample in a study of blood T cell repertoires in COVID-19. Profiling relied on immunoSEQ multiplex PCR, and the TCRdb table lists in-frame clones only, not all of them. The sample includes some 220,000 clones, nearly 85% of them seen just once. The sequenced sample consisted of peripheral blood. All receptors derive from a human donor in a cohort sampled during active COVID-19.

The chain has TRBV6-2 or TRBV6-3 and TRBJ2-7; D ambiguous. The ends were cut back, 2 bases at V and 2 bases at J, with 7 bases in the middle. The CDR3 extends over 13 amino acids. In germline, CDR1 is MNHEY, CDR2 SVGEGT. The chain's CDR3 is CASSYGRTYEQYF. CDR3 in DNA: TGTGCCAGCAGTTACGGCAGAACCTACGAGCAGTACTTC.

V is TRBV5-4 and J is TRBJ1-1; possible D gene TRBD1, 6 bases. V was cut by 4 bases and J by 3 bases, with 16 bases left in between. Germline V lookup: CDR1 SGHNT, CDR2 YYREEE (reference sequence). There are 15 residues in the CDR3. DNA for the CDR3: TGTGCCAGCAGCCTAGGGGGTCTTGGTGACACTGAAGCTTTCTTT. Encoded protein: CASSLGGLGDTEAFF.

The chain is built from TRBV2 and TRBJ2-3; a possible D gene is TRBD2 (6 bases). CDR3 length: 16 residues. V was trimmed by 3 bases and J by 3 bases, leaving 16 bases between them. CDR1 and CDR2 (germline): SNHLY, FYNNEI. The CDR3 DNA reads as TGTGCCAGCAGTGAGGGAAAGCGGGTTAGGACAGATACGCAGTATTTT. It codes for CASSEGKRVRTDTQYF. Full variable domain (outside the CDR3, taken from reference TRBV2 and TRBJ2-3): EPEVTQTPSHQVTQMGQEVILRCVPISNHLYFYWYRQILGQKVEFLVSFYNNEISEKSEIFDDQFSVERPDGSNFTLKIRSTKLEDSAMYFCASSEGKRVRTDTQYFGPGTRLTVL.

The chain links TRBV7-9 to TRBJ1-4; tentatively, D is TRBD1 (5 bases). Germline V gives CDR1 SEHNR, CDR2 FQNEAQ (reference sequence). Trimming removed 4 bases from V and 6 bases from J, with 9 bases in between. The CDR3 has 13 amino acids. In nucleotides, the CDR3 is TGTGCCAGCAGCTCGGGGGGGTATGAAAAACTGTTTTTT. Translating it yields CASSSGGYEKLFF.

To note about this clone: This sample also contains other DNA sequences that code for the same CDR3. This rearrangement joins TRBV18 to TRBJ2-5, with no clear D. V dropped 0 bases and J dropped 5 bases, with 7 bases sitting between them. The CDR3 extends over 13 amino acids. The germline V gene has CDR1 KGHSH and CDR2 LQKENI. This CDR3 is CASSPPIQETQYF. Written as DNA, the CDR3 is TGTGCCAGCTCACCACCTATCCAGGAGACCCAGTACTTC.

The gene calls are TRBV24-1 and TRBJ2-3, with 8 bases matching TRBD2. This CDR3 is 11 amino acids long. Germline V gene data show CDR1 as KGHDR and CDR2 as SFDVKD. V lost 10 bases, J lost 5 bases, and 1 base stayed unmatched. CDR3 residues: CATAGEDTQYF. The CDR3, as DNA: TGTGCCACAGCGGGGGAAGATACGCAGTATTTT.

The CDR3, as DNA: TGTGCCAGCAGCTCACGGACATCCGAGCAGTACTTC. It yields the protein CASSSRTSEQYF. The chain is built from TRBV27 and TRBJ2-7; perhaps TRBD1 as D (5 bases). The CDR3 covers 12 residues. Germline CDR1 MNHEY, CDR2 SMNVEV (reference sequence). Trimming removed 6 bases at V and 6 bases at J, with 12 bases between.

This chain connects TRBV7-9 to TRBJ2-5; 11 nucleotides match TRBD1. The V segment lost 5 bases and the J segment 5 bases; nucleotides outside the gene matches: 4. The CDR3 totals 14 residues. The V gene's germline CDR1 is SEHNR and CDR2 FQNEAQ (reference sequence). The CDR3 DNA follows: TGTGCCAGCAGCCGGACAGGGGGCCCTGAGACCCAGTACTTC. Its translation: CASSRTGGPETQYF.

V usage is TRBV5-6 and J usage is TRBJ2-5; unclear D gene. V shed 2 bases and J shed 1 base, with 6 bases lying between them. Germline V gene lookup returns CDR1 SGHDT and CDR2 YYEEEE. CDR3 length: 13 amino acids. The CDR3: CASSFGSQETQYF. CDR3 coding DNA: TGTGCCAGCAGCTTTGGTAGCCAAGAGACCCAGTACTTC.